This T cell receptor beta chain appears in the sequencing data of a study of T cell responses to AZD1222 COVID-19 vaccine (dated by TCRdb to about 2021). With respect to the entire study: Because spike-specific TCR depth and breadth did not differ between the two schedules, AZD1222 recipients who got a second dose at roughly 4 weeks were pooled with those who got a second dose at roughly 12 weeks. A total of 233 trial participants underwent TCR sequencing, of whom about 210 received two doses of AZD1222 and about 25 received two doses of the MenACWY control vaccine. Trial participants were enrolled by age into subgroups of 18-55, 56-69 and 70-plus years, and around 150, 29 and 61 TCR-sequenced participants, respectively, were included in these subgroups. General findings and caveats noted by the study authors: The 56-69-year group was small, and its depth increase did not reach significance, likely because of low power. Vaccine-associated CD4 TCRs spanned the whole spike protein, with dominant responses in regions 160-218 and 743-854. After two AZD1222 doses, spike-specific TCR breadth and depth were significantly higher than at day 0 and than in MenACWY recipients. Because no samples from the day 14 peak response were available, repertoires could be characterized only after the peak T cell response. Participants were mostly white British, with more females than males. The authors suggested clonal diversity may have been underestimated. Reportedly, close to half of the unique spike-specific TCRs recognized epitopes lying outside the regions that are mutated in the B.1.351 and B.1.1.7 variants. Conclusions about previously exposed vaccinees were limited because only six AZD1222 recipients were SARS-CoV-2 seropositive at baseline.

A word on this clone: Its antigen is still unknown. No much larger clonotype is one base removed from it; base qualities were not supplied.

V drops 1 base and J drops 5 bases, leaving 6 bases in between. Based on the germline V gene (reference sequence), the CDR1 and CDR2 sequences are LNHNV and YYDKDF. CDR3 length: 12 amino acids, cysteine to phenylalanine. The entry retains the CDR3 DNA only, 36 bases that are in frame from base 1. The time point label here, explained by the study, means: baseline before first vaccination. Vaccinee samples were obtained from the UK trials COV001 and COV002, which included a single-blind randomized controlled phase 2/3 trial of AZD1222 (ChAdOx1 nCoV-19) in healthy adults. For TCRbeta chain sequencing, PBMC samples from trial participants were taken at day 0 and at day 28 after the second dose. The CDR3 regions of human TCRbeta chains were subjected to immunosequencing. As for the authors' bioinformatics: Repertoire TCRs were matched against a reference library of SARS-CoV-2-specific TCRs generated with the MIRA antigen-specificity platform. Breadth was defined as the fraction of unique TCRs that were SARS-CoV-2-associated, and depth was defined as the fraction of total T cells that were SARS-CoV-2-associated. Using the MIRA data, each spike-specific TCR was mapped to the spike region that the TCR reacts to and placed in a CD4 or CD8 class. Log10-transformed breadth and depth values were compared by one-way ANOVA with Sidak's multiple comparisons tests. This immuneACCESS table, as held by TCRdb, lists in-frame sequences with V and J called but not all clones. Of the missing ones, under half trace to an unresolved V gene in checked studies; the others have no known cause. That table supplies the V and J calls and clone size; D and trimming were determined from the DNA. The sample has approximately 90,000 clones on record, nearly 90% of them singletons. The top ten constitute more than 7.5% of the sample.

The TCR comes from an adult in good health. Recombination linked TRBV15 to TRBJ2-7, with the identity of the D gene unclear. Sample: peripheral blood, taken on day 0 of AZD1222 vaccination. The CDR3 protein is CATSRAEDEQYF. The bases read TGTGCCACCAGCAGAGCAGAGGACGAGCAGTACTTC.